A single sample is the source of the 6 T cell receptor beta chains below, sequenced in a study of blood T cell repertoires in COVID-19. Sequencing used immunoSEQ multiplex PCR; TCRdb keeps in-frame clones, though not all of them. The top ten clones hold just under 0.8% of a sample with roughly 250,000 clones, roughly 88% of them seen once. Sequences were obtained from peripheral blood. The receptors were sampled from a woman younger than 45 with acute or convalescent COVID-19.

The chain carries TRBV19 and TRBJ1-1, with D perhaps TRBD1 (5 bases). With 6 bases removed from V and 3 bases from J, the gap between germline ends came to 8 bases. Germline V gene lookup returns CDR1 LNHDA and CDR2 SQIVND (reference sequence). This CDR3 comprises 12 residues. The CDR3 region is CASSPGYTEAFF. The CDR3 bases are TGTGCCAGTAGCCCAGGGTACACTGAAGCTTTCTTT.

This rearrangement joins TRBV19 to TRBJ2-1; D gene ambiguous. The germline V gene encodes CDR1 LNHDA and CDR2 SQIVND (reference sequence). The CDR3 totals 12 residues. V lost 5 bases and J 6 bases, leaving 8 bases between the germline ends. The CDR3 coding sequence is TGTGCCAGTAGTGTGTTCGTCAATGAGCAGTTCTTC. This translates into CASSVFVNEQFF.

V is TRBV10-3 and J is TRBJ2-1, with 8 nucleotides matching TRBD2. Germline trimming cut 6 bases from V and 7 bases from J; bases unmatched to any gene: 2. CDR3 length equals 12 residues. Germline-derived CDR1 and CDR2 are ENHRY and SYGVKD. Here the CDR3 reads CAIRGTSNEQFF. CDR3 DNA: TGTGCCATCAGGGGGACTAGTAATGAGCAGTTCTTC.

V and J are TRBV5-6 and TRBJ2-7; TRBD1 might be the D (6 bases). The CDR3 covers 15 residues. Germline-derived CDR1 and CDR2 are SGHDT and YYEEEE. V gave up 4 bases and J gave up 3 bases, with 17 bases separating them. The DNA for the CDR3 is TGTGCCAGCAGCATCCGGGACACGTTATTCTACGAGCAGTACTTC. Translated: CASSIRDTLFYEQYF.

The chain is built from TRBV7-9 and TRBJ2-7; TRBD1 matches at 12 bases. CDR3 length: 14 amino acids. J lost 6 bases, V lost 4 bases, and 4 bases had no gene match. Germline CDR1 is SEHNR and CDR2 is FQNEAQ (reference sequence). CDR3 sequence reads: CASSYGTGGSEQYF. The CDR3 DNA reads TGTGCCAGCAGCTACGGGACAGGGGGCTCCGAGCAGTACTTC.

The CDR3 here is CASSNGQGGNQPQHF. CDR3 coding DNA: TGTGCCAGCAGCAACGGACAGGGTGGCAATCAGCCCCAGCATTTT. This chain uses TRBV5-8 with TRBJ1-5; 8 bases line up with TRBD1. Germline V gives CDR1 SGHTS, CDR2 YDEGEE. This CDR3 contains 15 residues. Trimming cost V 4 bases and J 2 bases; bases outside gene matches: 5.